These 12 T cell receptor beta chains share one sample of origin, sequenced in a study of cytomegalovirus exposure and HLA in healthy donors. Vbeta (60) and Jbeta (13) primers were used in the PCR. Clones were read by immunoSEQ multiplex PCR, and TCRdb kept only the in-frame ones, dropping some. The sample carries about 160,000 clones, roughly 82% recorded once. The sample consisted of PBMCs. These TCRs come from a girl under 18 in good health and CMV-seropositive.

This chain connects TRBV4-3 to TRBJ2-5; 8 bases match TRBD1. Germline V gene sequence: CDR1 LGHNA, CDR2 YSLEER. V was pared by 3 bases and J by 3 bases, with 6 bases of the junction left unmatched. This CDR3 contains 15 residues. The DNA for the CDR3 is TGCGCCAGCAGCCACGCTCAGGGGGCGGAAGAGACCCAGTACTTC. Protein: CASSHAQGAEETQYF.

The J gene is TRBJ2-2, the V gene TRBV9; unclear D gene. The CDR3 length is 12 residues. The V gene's germline CDR1 is SGDLS and CDR2 YYNGEE. V lost 4 bases and J 3 bases, leaving 4 bases between the germline ends. CDR3 in DNA: TGTGCCAGCAGCCCCTACACCGGGGAGCTGTTTTTT. It yields the protein CASSPYTGELFF.

The gene calls are TRBV5-6 and TRBJ2-1; TRBD1 aligns across 7 bases. Germline V gene sequence: CDR1 SGHDT, CDR2 YYEEEE. The CDR3 spans 14 residues. The junction had 5 bases not matched to a gene; V was cut back by 0 bases and J by 8 bases. CDR3 sequence reads: CASSLGQGSDEQFF. The CDR3 DNA reads TGTGCCAGCAGCTTGGGACAGGGTTCCGATGAGCAGTTCTTC.

The gene calls are TRBV5-8 and TRBJ2-7; 10 bases fit TRBD1. Germline CDR1 and CDR2: SGHTS and YDEGEE. The CDR3 is 16 amino acids. J was trimmed by 6 bases and V by 3 bases; bases with no gene match: 12. The CDR3 sequence: CASSSPGTGAGREQYF. As DNA, the CDR3 is TGTGCCAGCAGCTCGCCCGGGACAGGGGCAGGTCGCGAGCAGTACTTC.

The chain is built from TRBV7-3 and TRBJ1-1, with 8 nucleotides matching TRBD1. Germline loops: CDR1 SGHTA, CDR2 FQGTGA. The trim removed 4 bases at V and 7 bases at J, leaving 2 bases unmatched. CDR3 size: 12 residues. Here the CDR3 reads CASSSGGGEAFF. The CDR3 DNA is TGTGCCAGCAGCTCAGGGGGCGGTGAAGCTTTCTTT.

The chain is built from TRBV6-1 and TRBJ2-1; perhaps TRBD2 as D (6 bases). This CDR3 spans 13 amino acids. The germline V and J ends were trimmed by 7 bases and 6 bases, with 13 bases remaining between them. CDR1 is MNHNS and CDR2 is SASEGT in the germline V gene. In DNA form, the CDR3 reads TGTGCCAGCATTCGAGCGGGTTTCAATGAGCAGTTCTTC. Its protein is CASIRAGFNEQFF.

This clone has only one observation. The chain is built from TRBV7-3 and TRBJ1-6, with D hard to call. Per the germline V gene, CDR1 is SGHTA and CDR2 is FQGTGA. V was trimmed by 0 bases and J by 6 bases, leaving 6 bases between them. The CDR3 is 14 amino acids. In nucleotides, the CDR3 is TGTGCCAGCAGCTTAACGCACACTAATTCACCCCTCCACTTT. Encoded protein: CASSLTHTNSPLHF.

Only one count was recorded for this clone. The chain recombines TRBV28 with TRBJ2-5; 7 bases agree with TRBD1. There are 14 residues in the CDR3. CDR1 MDHEN and CDR2 SYDVKM come from the germline V gene. The ends lost 5 bases at V and 3 bases at J; junction bases unmatched: 6. The CDR3 bases are TGTGCCAGCAGTAACCGGGACAGTGAAGAGACCCAGTACTTC. It is translated as CASSNRDSEETQYF.

The chain combines TRBV7-9 with TRBJ2-3; TRBD2 matches at 12 bases. CDR1 and CDR2 from the germline V gene are SEHNR and FQNEAQ (reference sequence). CDR3 length: 17 residues. The V segment lost 7 bases and the J segment 2 bases; nucleotides outside the gene matches: 10. CDR3 bases: TGTGCCAGCACCGTCTCACGGACTAGCGGGGCCACAGATACGCAGTATTTT. Protein sequence: CASTVSRTSGATDTQYF.

V gene TRBV6-1 combines with J gene TRBJ1-2, with 10 bases lining up with TRBD1. Germline V gene data show CDR1 as MNHNS and CDR2 as SASEGT. The CDR3 is 14 residues long. After removal of 7 bases from V and 6 bases from J, the junction contained 8 bases not matched to a gene. CDR3 protein: CASKKTGTGDGYTF. In nucleotides, the CDR3 is TGTGCCAGCAAAAAGACCGGGACAGGGGATGGCTACACCTTC.

This clone was counted once. The rearrangement uses TRBV4-3 and TRBJ2-3; possibly TRBD2 for D (6 bases). Germline assignment: CDR1 LGHNA and CDR2 YSLEER. CDR3 length equals 15 residues. Trimming shortened V by 2 bases and J by 0 bases, and 9 bases separated the two germline ends. In nucleotides, the CDR3 is TGCGCCAGCAGCCAAACGGGGAGGAGCACAGATACGCAGTATTTT. Translated, it gives CASSQTGRSTDTQYF.

The genes are TRBV9 and TRBJ2-7, with a possible D match to TRBD2 (5 bases). Germline CDR1 and CDR2: SGDLS and YYNGEE. The CDR3 is made up of 15 amino acids. The V end was cut by 4 bases, the J end by 0 bases, with 14 bases between. The CDR3 coding sequence is TGTGCCAGCAGCTCTTGGACTGGGAGCTCCTACGAGCAGTACTTC. It codes for CASSSWTGSSYEQYF. The variable domain in full, with the rest retrieved from reference TRBV9 and TRBJ2-7, is DSGVTQTPKHLITATGQRVTLRCSPRSGDLSVYWYQQSLDQGLQFLIQYYNGEERAKGNILERFSAQQFPDLHSELNLSSLELGDSALYFCASSSWTGSSYEQYFGPGTRLTVT.